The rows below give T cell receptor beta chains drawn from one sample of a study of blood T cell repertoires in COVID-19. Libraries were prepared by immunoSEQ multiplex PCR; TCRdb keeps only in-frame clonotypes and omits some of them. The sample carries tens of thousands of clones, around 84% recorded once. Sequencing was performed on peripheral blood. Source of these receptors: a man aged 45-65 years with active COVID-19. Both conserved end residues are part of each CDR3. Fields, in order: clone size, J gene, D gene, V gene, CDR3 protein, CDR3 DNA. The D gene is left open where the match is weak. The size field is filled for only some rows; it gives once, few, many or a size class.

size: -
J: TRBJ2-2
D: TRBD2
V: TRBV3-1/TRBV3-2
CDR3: CASSQDFSGGMGRGTGELFF
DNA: TGTGCCAGCAGCCAAGATTTTAGCGGGGGGATGGGCCGTGGCACCGGGGAGCTGTTTTTT

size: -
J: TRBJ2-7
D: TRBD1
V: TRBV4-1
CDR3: CASSQVWGQGPGEQYF
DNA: TGCGCCAGCAGCCAAGTATGGGGACAGGGACCTGGGGAGCAGTACTTC

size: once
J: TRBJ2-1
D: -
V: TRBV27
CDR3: CASSSDRNQFF
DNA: TGTGCCAGCAGTTCTGACAGGAATCAGTTCTTC

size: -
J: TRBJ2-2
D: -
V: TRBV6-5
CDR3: CASRGWGTGELFF
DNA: TGTGCCAGCCGGGGGTGGGGGACCGGGGAGCTGTTTTTT

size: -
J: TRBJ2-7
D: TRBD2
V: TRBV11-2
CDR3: CASSPGALAGAYEQYF
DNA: TGTGCCAGCAGCCCCGGGGCCTTAGCGGGGGCCTACGAGCAGTACTTC

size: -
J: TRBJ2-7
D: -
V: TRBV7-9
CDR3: CASSPPPSLAHEQYF
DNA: TGTGCCAGCAGCCCACCCCCCTCCCTAGCGCACGAGCAGTACTTC

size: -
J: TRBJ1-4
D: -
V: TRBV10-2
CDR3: CASSDREELFF
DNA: TGCGCCAGCAGCGACCGGGAGGAACTGTTTTTT

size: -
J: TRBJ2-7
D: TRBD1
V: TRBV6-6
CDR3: CASSYLGQGAYEQYF
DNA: TGTGCCAGCAGTTATCTGGGACAGGGGGCTTACGAGCAGTACTTC

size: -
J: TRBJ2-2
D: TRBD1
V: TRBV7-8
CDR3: CASSLLQGTNTGELFF
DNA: TGTGCCAGCAGCTTACTACAGGGGACGAACACCGGGGAGCTGTTTTTT

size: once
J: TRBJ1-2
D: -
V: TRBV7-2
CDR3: CASSLSGPSLYGYTF
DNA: TGTGCCAGCAGCCTAAGCGGACCGAGCCTTTATGGCTACACCTTC